What follows describes a single T cell receptor beta chain. These data are taken from a study of blood T cell repertoires in COVID-19. At the level of the study: From the United States, Italy and Spain came samples of acute and convalescent COVID-19. T cells, B-cell-depleted T cells, or PBMCs provided the cDNA or gDNA that served as material.

Germline lookup yields CDR1 SGHRS and CDR2 YFSETQ. Trimming removed 0 bases at V and 8 bases at J, with 14 bases between. The CDR3 is 15 amino acids. In the original processing: Amplification of reference gene primers was used by the study to estimate nucleated cell counts. Assay used: immunoSEQ multiplex PCR; TCRdb lists only in-frame clones, some missing. V, J and clone size were drawn from that table, and D and trimming were deduced from the DNA. The sample has roughly 130,000 clones; about 79% are singletons. The sequenced material came from peripheral blood. This clonotype was sampled from a woman aged 50 to 60 with acute or convalescent COVID-19. This chain connects TRBV5-1 to TRBJ1-4; perhaps TRBD1 as D (5 bases). The CDR3 loop is CASSLAGTGAEKLFF. Written as DNA, the CDR3 is TGCGCCAGCAGCTTGGCCGGTACAGGAGCGGAAAAACTGTTTTTT.